One sample yielded the 8 T cell receptor beta chains listed below, sequenced in a study of blood T cell repertoires in COVID-19. Profiled with immunoSEQ multiplex PCR; TCRdb holds only in-frame clones, not every one. The repertoire includes 140,000 or so clones, about 84% of them detected once, and approximately 1.8% sits in the top ten. The sample comprised PBMCs or T cells enriched from blood (not recorded which). Source of these receptors: a woman under 30 who had been exposed to COVID-19.

V usage is TRBV27 and J usage is TRBJ2-1; the D gene is possibly TRBD2 (6 bases). Trimming took off 4 bases at V and 7 bases at J, with 8 bases between the two ends. The CDR3 runs 12 residues. From germline, CDR1 is MNHEY and CDR2 SMNVEV (reference sequence). The CDR3 DNA reads TGTGCCAGCAGTTACGGAGGGAATGAGCAGTTCTTC. It yields the protein CASSYGGNEQFF.

V usage is TRBV7-9 and J usage is TRBJ2-7; 9 bases are a match to TRBD1. Per germline, CDR1 SEHNR and CDR2 FQNEAQ (reference sequence). Trimming at V came to 5 bases and at J to 4 bases, leaving 9 bases not matched to a gene. This CDR3 comprises 15 residues. CDR3 region: CASSGRTGARYEQYF. In nucleotides, the CDR3 is TGTGCCAGCAGCGGCAGGACAGGGGCGCGGTACGAGCAGTACTTC.

The gene calls are TRBV30 and TRBJ2-1, with unresolved D. Per the germline V gene, CDR1 is GTSNPN and CDR2 is SVGIG (reference sequence). This CDR3 has 13 amino acids. With 4 bases removed from V and 0 bases from J, the gap between germline ends came to 7 bases. In nucleotides, the CDR3 is TGTGCCTGGACCCTAAGCTCCTACAATGAGCAGTTCTTC. Encoded protein: CAWTLSSYNEQFF. Using reference TRBV30 and TRBJ2-1 for the parts outside the CDR3, the full variable domain is SQTIHQWPATLVQPVGSPLSLECTVEGTSNPNLYWYRQAAGRGLQLLFYSVGIGQISSEVPQNLSASRPQDRQFILSSKKLLLSDSGFYLCAWTLSSYNEQFFGPGTRLTVL.

This clone was seen a few times. The rearrangement uses TRBV30 and TRBJ1-1; D unresolved. V lost 3 bases, J lost 4 bases, and 15 bases lay in between. The CDR3 sequence is 14 residues long. Germline V lookup: CDR1 GTSNPN, CDR2 SVGIG (reference sequence). CDR3: CAWSPGTRGTEAFF. CDR3 in DNA: TGTGCCTGGAGCCCTGGAACCCGGGGCACTGAAGCTTTCTTT.

J is TRBJ1-5 and V is TRBV25-1; no definite D call. This CDR3 contains 14 residues. From germline, CDR1 is MGHDK and CDR2 SYGVNS. V gave up 4 bases and J gave up 3 bases, with 10 bases separating them. The CDR3 sequence: CASSGFGDNQPQHF. The CDR3 DNA reads TGTGCCAGCAGTGGGTTCGGGGACAATCAGCCCCAGCATTTT.

V usage is TRBV28 and J usage is TRBJ1-6; 8 positions agree with TRBD1. CDR1 and CDR2 from the germline V gene are MDHEN and SYDVKM. The CDR3 is 11 amino acids. The junction had 7 bases not matched to a gene; V was cut back by 5 bases and J by 19 bases. CDR3 DNA: TGTGCCAGCAGTCCAGGGACAGGTTTTCACTTT. It yields the protein CASSPGTGFHF.

The chain is built from TRBV3-1 (or the pseudogene TRBV3-2) and TRBJ2-1; D gene ambiguous. CDR1 and CDR2 (germline): LGHDT, YNNKEL (reference sequence). V was shortened by 0 bases and J by 8 bases, with 5 bases between the two germline ends. This CDR3 comprises 12 residues. This chain's CDR3 is CASSQDSDEQFF. CDR3 nucleotide sequence: TGTGCCAGCAGCCAAGACAGCGATGAGCAGTTCTTC.

The chain carries TRBV5-1 and TRBJ1-2, with 7 bases matching TRBD1. This CDR3 spans 14 amino acids. The trim removed 4 bases at V and 3 bases at J, leaving 6 bases unmatched. CDR1 and CDR2 (germline): SGHRS, YFSETQ. The CDR3 is CASSTTGEDYGYTF. In DNA form, the CDR3 reads TGCGCCAGCAGCACTACAGGGGAGGACTATGGCTACACCTTC. Full variable domain (rest looked up from reference TRBV5-1 and TRBJ1-2): KAGVTQTPRYLIKTRGQQVTLSCSPISGHRSVSWYQQTPGQGLQFLFEYFSETQRNKGNFPGRFSGRQFSNSRSEMNVSTLELGDSALYLCASSTTGEDYGYTFGSGTRLTVV.